These 9 T cell receptor beta chains were sequenced from one sample in a study of patients and donors after allogeneic stem cell transplantation. From the RT-PCR reads, TCRdb called clonotypes with MiXCR, one entry per CDR3 protein. The repertoire has more than 850,000 distinct CDR3 sequences, about a sixth of them found once; the top ten carry 6%. The specimen sequenced was blood, either unsorted or a sorted T cell fraction (not recorded which). The receptors were gathered from a human donor who was either an allogeneic HSCT recipient or a stem cell or donor lymphocyte infusion donor (not recorded which). It is not recorded whose cells these are; they may come from a transplant donor.

The table lists this clonotype with a few counts. This chain joins TRBV28 and TRBJ2-3; 14 positions match TRBD2. V dropped 3 bases and J dropped 3; count of bases not matched to a gene: 5. CDR3 length: 17 residues. Germline lookup yields CDR1 MDHEN and CDR2 SYDVKM. The CDR3 nucleotides read TGTGCCAGCAGTTTGGGACTAGCGGGAGAATCGACAGATACGCAGTATTTT. Protein: CASSLGLAGESTDTQYF.

This chain joins TRBV20-1 and TRBJ2-2; TRBD2 matches 8 bases. The trim removed 0 bases at V and 6 bases at J, leaving 6 bases unmatched. CDR1 and CDR2 (germline): DFQATT, SNEGSKA (reference sequence). The CDR3 runs to 15 residues. CDR3 coding DNA: TGCAGTGCTAGAGATCATATGGGACTAGCCGGGGAGCTGTTTTTT. This codes for CSARDHMGLAGELFF.

This clonotype was recorded a few times. The chain links TRBV6-2 or TRBV6-3 to TRBJ2-2, with 9 nucleotides matching TRBD1. CDR3 length: 18 residues. J lost 0 bases, V lost 4 bases, and 9 bases had no gene match. The germline V gene has CDR1 MNHEY and CDR2 SVGEGT. Here the CDR3 reads CASSSVTGGVANTGELFF. As DNA, the CDR3 is TGTGCCAGCAGTTCCGTGACAGGGGGGGTCGCGAACACCGGGGAGCTGTTTTTT.

This clonotype was recorded a few times. The rearrangement uses TRBV6-5 and TRBJ2-3, with D uncertain. Germline CDR1 and CDR2: MNHEY and SVGAGI. CDR3 length: 13 residues. V was pared by 2 bases and J by 2 bases, with 5 bases between. The CDR3 nucleotides read TGTGCCAGCAGTTACATTGTCACAGATACGCAGTATTTT. Protein product: CASSYIVTDTQYF.

The gene calls are TRBV7-9 and TRBJ2-7; TRBD2 aligns across 10 bases. The CDR3 length is 16 residues. The ends lost 6 bases at V and 1 base at J; junction bases unmatched: 9. Germline-derived CDR1 and CDR2 are SEHNR and FQNEAQ (reference sequence). The CDR3 here is CASSSLAGGYSYEQYF. The CDR3 DNA sequence: TGTGCCAGCAGTTCCTTAGCGGGAGGATATTCCTACGAGCAGTACTTC.

The chain joins TRBV5-4 to TRBJ2-2, with 8 bases aligning to TRBD2. This CDR3 contains 17 residues. Germline-derived CDR1 and CDR2 are SGHNT and YYREEE (reference sequence). With 2 bases clipped from V and 4 bases from J, the junction kept 10 bases outside the gene matches. In DNA, the CDR3 is TGTGCCAGCAGCTTTTCGACCGGGAGGGCTACCACCGGGGAGCTGTTTTTT. Its translation is CASSFSTGRATTGELFF.

The CDR3 region is CASSEGPVNTEAFF. In nucleotides, the CDR3 is TGTGCCAGCAGTGAGGGGCCGGTCAACACTGAAGCTTTCTTT. The rearrangement joins TRBV6-1 to TRBJ1-1; maybe TRBD1 (5 bases). Trimming removed 3 bases at V and 2 bases at J, with 10 bases between. The CDR3 is 14 amino acids. From germline, CDR1 is MNHNS and CDR2 SASEGT.

The chain couples TRBV6-5 to TRBJ1-2; 8 nucleotides line up with TRBD1. CDR3 length equals 16 residues. From germline, CDR1 is MNHEY and CDR2 SVGAGI. With 3 bases clipped from V and 4 bases from J, the junction kept 10 bases outside the gene matches. The CDR3: CASSYENTGGFYGYTF. CDR3 bases: TGTGCCAGCAGTTATGAGAACACAGGGGGGTTCTATGGCTACACCTTC.

The chain combines TRBV7-9 with TRBJ1-2; a weak D match, TRBD1 (5 bases). This CDR3 region has 12 residues. Germline lookup yields CDR1 SEHNR and CDR2 FQNEAQ (reference sequence). With 7 bases removed from V and 8 bases from J, the gap between germline ends came to 14 bases. The CDR3 DNA follows: TGTGCCAGCAACATACCAGGGTTAGGCTACACCTTC. Translating gives CASNIPGLGYTF.